This T cell receptor (beta chain) came from a study of T cell responses to AZD1222 COVID-19 vaccine. The CDR3 extends over 15 amino acids. V lost 6 bases and J lost 4, with 19 bases in between. Germline V gene sequence: CDR1 SGHNT, CDR2 YYREEE (reference sequence). Profiling relied on immunoSEQ multiplex PCR, and the TCRdb table lists in-frame clones only, not all of them. The sample carries around 210,000 clones, approximately 94% recorded once. In the case of this clone: Its antigen is unknown.

Findings of the study overall: Repertoire samples came only from after the peak T cell response. With two AZD1222 doses given, Spike-specific TCR breadth and depth both rose.

V and J are TRBV5-4 and TRBJ1-1; the D gene is possibly TRBD1 (5 bases). This TCR was sampled from an adult who received the MenACWY meningococcal vaccine as a control. The sequencing here drew on peripheral blood, taken 28 days after the second dose of the MenACWY control vaccine. The CDR3 coding sequence is TGTGCCAGCAAAACCAGTCTTAGGGGAGGCACTGAAGCTTTCTTT. It yields the protein CASKTSLRGGTEAFF.